This TCR beta chain is from a study of cytomegalovirus exposure and HLA in healthy donors. Points from the study as a whole: Solely CMV serostatus was available to characterize immune exposure. Analysis was carried out at a later point, and it linked a missense DCLRE1C variant to TCR beta V- and J-gene trimming.

Notes on this clone: Its antigen is currently unknown.

It was with 60 Vbeta and 13 Jbeta primers that the PCR ran. Method: immunoSEQ multiplex PCR; TCRdb's copy keeps in-frame clones and lacks some. The profile shows roughly 220,000 clones, roughly three quarters of them singletons. The CDR3 is 14 amino acids. Deletions cut 6 bases from V and 3 bases from J, with 13 bases between. Germline V gives CDR1 LNHDA, CDR2 SQIVND (reference sequence). There were likely unrecorded immune exposures, though donors were nominally healthy when sampled. Sequencing was carried out using PBMCs. V and J are TRBV19 and TRBJ2-3, with D perhaps TRBD1 (5 bases). This receptor was identified in a man aged 50-59 years in good health and CMV-seronegative. CDR3 sequence reads: CASSKQGRTDTQYF. The CDR3 coding sequence is TGTGCCAGTAGCAAGCAGGGAAGGACAGATACGCAGTATTTT.